Each of the 18 T cell receptor beta chains below was sequenced from the same sample in a study of cytomegalovirus exposure and HLA in healthy donors (dated by TCRdb to about 2017). The library was produced with the immunoSEQ multiplex PCR assay. A mixture of 60 forward primers for TCR Vbeta segments and 13 reverse primers for TCR Jbeta segments was used in the multiplex PCR. TCRdb retrieved this table from immuneACCESS and kept in-frame rearrangements only. Not all clones are present; in checked studies, unresolved V genes account for under half, and no reason is known for the remainder. The sample has over 150,000 clones on record, roughly 79% of them singletons. 3.1% of the sample belongs to the ten largest clones. The sequencing sample was made of PBMCs. The source is a woman aged 45 to 65 in good health and CMV-seropositive.

V gene TRBV4-3 combines with J gene TRBJ1-1; 9 nucleotides match TRBD1. This CDR3 comprises 15 residues. The ends lost 0 bases at V and 4 bases at J; junction bases unmatched: 3. CDR1 and CDR2 (germline): LGHNA, YSLEER. The CDR3 region has the DNA TGCGCCAGCAGCCAAGATTTGGGACAGGGCACTGAAGCTTTCTTT. Translated, it gives CASSQDLGQGTEAFF.

This clone came up once. This chain uses TRBV7-6 with TRBJ2-5, with 13 nucleotides matching TRBD2. The end of the DNA fits TRBJ2-7 better, so the J call may be wrong. There are 16 residues in the CDR3. CDR1 is SGHVS, CDR2 FNYEAQ, per germline. CDR3 in DNA: TGTGCCAGCAGCCCAGGACTAGCGGGGGTGTCCTACGAGCAGTACTTC. As protein: CASSPGLAGVSYEQYF.

The rearrangement links TRBV2 to TRBJ1-4; D gene uncertain. This CDR3 has 15 amino acids. Trimming pared 6 bases from V and 0 bases from J, leaving 11 bases between. The V gene's germline CDR1 is SNHLY and CDR2 FYNNEI. The CDR3 bases are TGTGCCAGCAGGGTACCAGGTCCAACTAATGAAAAACTGTTTTTT. Residues: CASRVPGPTNEKLFF. The full variable domain, rest sourced from reference TRBV2 and TRBJ1-4, is EPEVTQTPSHQVTQMGQEVILRCVPISNHLYFYWYRQILGQKVEFLVSFYNNEISEKSEIFDDQFSVERPDGSNFTLKIRSTKLEDSAMYFCASRVPGPTNEKLFFGSGTQLSVL.

The CDR3 nucleotides read TGTGCCAGCAGTTACACTGGGACAGACTATGGCTACACCTTC. This translates into CASSYTGTDYGYTF. The chain uses TRBV6-6 and TRBJ1-2, with 7 bases matching TRBD1. The CDR3 extends over 14 amino acids. The V and J ends lost 2 bases and 3 bases, in that order; junction bases with no gene match: 3. Per the germline V gene, CDR1 is MNHNY and CDR2 is SVGAGI (reference sequence).

The chain combines TRBV6-5 with TRBJ1-1; no reliable D call. Deletions cut 0 bases from V and 4 bases from J, with 12 bases between. There are 15 residues in the CDR3. Germline assignment: CDR1 MNHEY and CDR2 SVGAGI. The CDR3 reads CASSYSKSGGTEAFF. The CDR3 nucleotides are TGTGCCAGCAGTTACTCGAAGAGTGGTGGCACTGAAGCTTTCTTT.

The J gene is TRBJ2-1, the V gene TRBV9; possible D gene TRBD2, 7 bases. The CDR3 spans 15 residues. Trimming took off 0 bases at V and 7 bases at J, with 14 bases between the two ends. From germline, CDR1 is SGDLS and CDR2 YYNGEE. The CDR3 here is CASSVEARGGNEQFF. Written as DNA, the CDR3 is TGTGCCAGCAGCGTAGAAGCGAGGGGGGGGAATGAGCAGTTCTTC.

This rearrangement joins TRBV20-1 to TRBJ2-5; no firm D call. V dropped 5 bases and J dropped 4 bases, with 8 bases sitting between them. Germline V gene data show CDR1 as DFQATT and CDR2 as SNEGSKA (reference sequence). The CDR3 runs to 11 residues. In nucleotides, the CDR3 is TGCAGTGCTTGGGCCGGAGAGACCCAGTACTTC. Translated: CSAWAGETQYF.

J is TRBJ2-7 and V is TRBV7-2, with a possible D match to TRBD1 (6 bases). The CDR3 is 15 amino acids. Trimming took 5 bases from V and 4 from J, leaving 18 bases between them. Per germline, CDR1 SGHTA and CDR2 FQGNSA. CDR3 DNA sequence: TGTGCCAGCAGCCTGAGGGCCACGACAGGTTACGAGCAGTACTTC. Amino acid sequence: CASSLRATTGYEQYF. Full variable domain (rest looked up from reference TRBV7-2 and TRBJ2-7): GAGVSQSPSNKVTEKGKDVELRCDPISGHTALYWYRQSLGQGLEFLIYFQGNSAPDKSGLPSDRFSAERTGGSVSTLTIQRTQQEDSAVYLCASSLRATTGYEQYFGPGTRLTVT.

This clone has a single count. The chain carries TRBV9 and TRBJ2-3, with 9 bases identical to TRBD1. The V gene end was trimmed by 1 base and the J gene end by 4 bases; junction bases not matched to a gene: 4. Germline values: CDR1 SGDLS, CDR2 YYNGEE. CDR3 size: 15 residues. CDR3 DNA: TGTGCCAGCAGCGTATCACAGGGGGCGGCAGATACGCAGTATTTT. Translated, it gives CASSVSQGAADTQYF.

This rearrangement joins TRBV19 to TRBJ2-7, with TRBD1 matching over 8 bases. Germline V lookup: CDR1 LNHDA, CDR2 SQIVND (reference sequence). The V and J ends lost 3 bases and 3 bases, in that order; junction bases with no gene match: 4. CDR3 length equals 14 residues. The CDR3 region has the DNA TGTGCCAGTAGTATCGACGGACAGGGCTACGAGCAGTACTTC. It is translated as CASSIDGQGYEQYF.

The V and J genes are TRBV5-6 and TRBJ2-1, with 11 positions matching TRBD2. The V and J ends lost 0 bases and 6 bases, in that order; junction bases with no gene match: 11. The CDR3 has 18 residues. CDR1 SGHDT and CDR2 YYEEEE come from the germline V gene. The CDR3 DNA reads TGTGCCAGCAGCTTGGGACTAGCGGGGACACCCCCTCTCAATGAGCAGTTCTTC. Encoded protein: CASSLGLAGTPPLNEQFF.

The chain couples TRBV7-9 to TRBJ1-3; D call uncertain. The CDR3 consists of 18 residues. V was shortened by 1 base and J by 4 bases, with 20 bases between the two germline ends. Germline CDR1 reads SEHNR; CDR2 reads FQNEAQ (reference sequence). CDR3 amino acids: CASSLVGSNVFGGNTIYF. Written as DNA, the CDR3 is TGTGCCAGCAGCTTAGTCGGAAGCAACGTCTTCGGGGGAAACACCATATATTTT.

This sequence joins TRBV7-2 and TRBJ2-3; 12 bases match TRBD2. With V trimmed by 5 bases and J by 1 base, 4 bases remained unmatched. The germline V gene has CDR1 SGHTA and CDR2 FQGNSA. The CDR3 spans 16 residues. CDR3 bases: TGTGCCAGCAGCCACCGGACTAGCGGGGGCACAGATACGCAGTATTTT. Its protein product is CASSHRTSGGTDTQYF. Supplemented by reference TRBV7-2 and TRBJ2-3, the full variable domain reads GAGVSQSPSNKVTEKGKDVELRCDPISGHTALYWYRQSLGQGLEFLIYFQGNSAPDKSGLPSDRFSAERTGGSVSTLTIQRTQQEDSAVYLCASSHRTSGGTDTQYFGPGTRLTVL.

The chain is built from TRBV4-3 and TRBJ1-2; 8 bases agree with TRBD1. The germline V gene encodes CDR1 LGHNA and CDR2 YSLEER. The CDR3 is 17 residues long. With 0 bases clipped from V and 6 bases from J, the junction kept 12 bases outside the gene matches. The CDR3 loop reads CASSQDFGTGTWHGYTF. The CDR3 bases are TGCGCCAGCAGCCAAGATTTTGGGACAGGAACCTGGCATGGCTACACCTTC.

The rearrangement links TRBV5-8 to TRBJ1-4; maybe TRBD1 (6 bases). The CDR3 has 15 residues. Germline V lookup: CDR1 SGHTS, CDR2 YDEGEE. V was cut by 4 bases and J by 2 bases, with 12 bases left in between. CDR3 DNA: TGTGCCAGCAGCCCTGGACAGACGACTAATGAAAAACTGTTTTTT. As protein: CASSPGQTTNEKLFF.

The rearrangement links TRBV5-1 to TRBJ2-7, with 8 bases lining up with TRBD1. Germline V gene sequence: CDR1 SGHRS, CDR2 YFSETQ. J gave up 2 bases and V 1 base, and 5 bases lay outside the gene matches. This CDR3 spans 15 amino acids. In DNA form, the CDR3 reads TGCGCCAGCAGCTTGAACGGACAGGGCCCCTACGAGCAGTACTTC. Translating gives CASSLNGQGPYEQYF.

V gene TRBV5-1 combines with J gene TRBJ2-7, with 10 bases identical to TRBD2. CDR3 length equals 14 residues. J was trimmed by 5 bases and V by 4 bases; bases with no gene match: 6. The germline V gene has CDR1 SGHRS and CDR2 YFSETQ. This chain's CDR3 is CASSPAGTSDEQYF. The CDR3 region has the DNA TGCGCCAGCAGCCCGGCCGGGACTAGCGACGAGCAGTACTTC.

V and J are TRBV7-2 and TRBJ1-3; 7 bases are a match to TRBD1. Looked up from germline, CDR1 is SGHTA and CDR2 is FQGNSA. V gave up 7 bases and J gave up 1 base; unmatched junction bases: 7. This CDR3 has 15 amino acids. CDR3 amino acids: CASTQGGRSGNTIYF. DNA of the CDR3: TGTGCCAGCACCCAAGGGGGCAGGTCTGGAAACACCATATATTTT.